This paragraph covers one TCR beta chain sequence. Its specificity is not known. This CDR3 contains 11 residues. Germline CDR1 is MNHEY and CDR2 is SVGEGT. The V and J ends lost 2 bases and 7 bases respectively, with 5 bases between them. These data come from a study of Ad26.COV2.S vaccination and SARS-CoV-2 variants. Across the study: The vaccine Ad26.COV2.S was put into the muscle once, or twice with 56 days between.

Study results and caveats: Quantification of TCR breadth and depth may have yielded underestimates of total T cell responses.

Clones were sequenced by immunoSEQ multiplex PCR, and TCRdb holds only the in-frame ones, with some missing. The sample has about 420,000 clones; roughly 90% are singletons. The treatment: some 20 received Ad26.COV2.S at low or high dose, single or two shots; about 5 received placebo; per-sample allocation not given. Sample collection was performed on day 63 after the first vaccine or placebo injection. Donation came from an adult in Boston who was aged 18-55 years. This receptor was taken from a person between 18 and 59 years old who received the Ad26.COV2.S COVID-19 vaccine or a placebo. The rearrangement joins TRBV6-2 or TRBV6-3 to TRBJ1-1; the D is unclear. Specimen: peripheral blood, collected in a trial of Ad26.COV2.S vaccine versus placebo. CDR3 nucleotides: TGTGCCAGCAGTTACAATAATGAAGCTTTCTTT. Translation: CASSYNNEAFF.